Presented here are 2 T cell receptor beta chains from one specimen sequenced in a study of monozygotic twins with inflammatory bowel disease. Following a re-call of the 5' RACE reads, TCRdb has one entry per CDR3 protein and lacks DNA. The sample totals approximately 210,000 distinct CDR3 sequences. The specimen sequenced was blood. Every receptor here comes from a human donor with ulcerative colitis or Crohn's disease, or a healthy co-twin of an affected twin (not recorded which).

The rearrangement joins TRBV5-1 to TRBJ1-2; TCRdb gives TRBD1 as the D gene, but with no DNA this cannot be confirmed. Germline loops: CDR1 SGHRS, CDR2 YFSETQ. The CDR3 extends over 14 amino acids. CDR3 protein: CASSLIGGDDGYTF.

The chain carries TRBV7-9 and TRBJ1-6. This CDR3 has 15 amino acids. Germline V lookup: CDR1 SEHNR, CDR2 FQNEAQ (reference sequence). The CDR3 spells CASRIGTSVTSPLHF.